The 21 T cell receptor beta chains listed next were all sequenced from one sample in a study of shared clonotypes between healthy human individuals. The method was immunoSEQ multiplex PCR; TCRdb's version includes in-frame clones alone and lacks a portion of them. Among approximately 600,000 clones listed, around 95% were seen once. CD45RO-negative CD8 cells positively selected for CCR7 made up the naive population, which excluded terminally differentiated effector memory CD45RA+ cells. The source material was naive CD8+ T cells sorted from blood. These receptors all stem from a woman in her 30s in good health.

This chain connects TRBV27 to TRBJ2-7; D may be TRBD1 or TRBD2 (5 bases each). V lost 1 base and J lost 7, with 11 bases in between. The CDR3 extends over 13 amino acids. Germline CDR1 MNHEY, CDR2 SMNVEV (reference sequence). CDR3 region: CASSLFPGREQYF. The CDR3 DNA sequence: TGTGCCAGCAGTTTATTTCCGGGGCGAGAGCAGTACTTC.

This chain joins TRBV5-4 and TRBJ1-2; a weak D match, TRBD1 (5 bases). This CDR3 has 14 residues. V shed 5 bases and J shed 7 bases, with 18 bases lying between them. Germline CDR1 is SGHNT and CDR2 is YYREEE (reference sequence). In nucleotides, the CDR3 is TGTGCCAGCAGTTACGAGGGCAGGGCGGGTGGCTACACCTTC. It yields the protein CASSYEGRAGGYTF.

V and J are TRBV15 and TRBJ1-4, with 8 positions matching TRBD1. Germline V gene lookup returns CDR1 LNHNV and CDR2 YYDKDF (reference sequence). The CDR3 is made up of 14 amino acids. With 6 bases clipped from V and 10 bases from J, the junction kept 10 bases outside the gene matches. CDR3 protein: CATSPGTGLAKLFF. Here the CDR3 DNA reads TGTGCCACCAGTCCCGGGACAGGACTCGCAAAACTGTTTTTT.

The chain's CDR3 is CASSNHRGTGNTIYF. DNA of the CDR3: TGTGCCAGCAGCAACCACAGGGGAACTGGAAACACCATATATTTT. The chain combines TRBV7-8 with TRBJ1-3, with 7 nucleotides matching TRBD1. Germline CDR1 and CDR2: SGHVS and FQNEAQ. The CDR3 loop spans 15 amino acids. Trimming removed 5 bases from V and 2 bases from J; junction bases left unmatched: 6.

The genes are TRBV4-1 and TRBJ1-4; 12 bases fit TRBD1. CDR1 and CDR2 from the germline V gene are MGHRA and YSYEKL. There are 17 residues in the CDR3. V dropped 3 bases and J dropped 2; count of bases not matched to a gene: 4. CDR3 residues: CASSQGQGASTNEKLFF. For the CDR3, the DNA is TGCGCCAGCAGCCAGGGACAGGGGGCTTCTACTAATGAAAAACTGTTTTTT.

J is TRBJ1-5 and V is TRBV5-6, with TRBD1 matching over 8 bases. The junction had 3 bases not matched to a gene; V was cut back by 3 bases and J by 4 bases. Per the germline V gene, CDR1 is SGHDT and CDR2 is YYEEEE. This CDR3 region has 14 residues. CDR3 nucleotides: TGTGCCAGCAGCTACAGGGGGAGGAATCAGCCCCAGCATTTT. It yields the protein CASSYRGRNQPQHF. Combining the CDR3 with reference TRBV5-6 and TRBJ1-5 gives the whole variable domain DAGVTQSPTHLIKTRGQQVTLRCSPKSGHDTVSWYQQALGQGPQFIFQYYEEEERQRGNFPDRFSGHQFPNYSSELNVNALLLGDSALYLCASSYRGRNQPQHFGDGTRLSIL.

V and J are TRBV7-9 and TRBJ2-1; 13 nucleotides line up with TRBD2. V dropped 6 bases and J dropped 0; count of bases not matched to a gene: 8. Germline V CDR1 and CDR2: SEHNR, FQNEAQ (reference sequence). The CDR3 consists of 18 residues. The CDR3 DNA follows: TGTGCCAGCAGGCCAGGACTAGCGGGGGACTACTCCTACAATGAGCAGTTCTTC. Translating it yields CASRPGLAGDYSYNEQFF. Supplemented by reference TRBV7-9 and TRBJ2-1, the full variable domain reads DTGVSQNPRHKITKRGQNVTFRCDPISEHNRLYWYRQTLGQGPEFLTYFQNEAQLEKSRLLSDRFSAERPKGSFSTLEIQRTEQGDSAMYLCASRPGLAGDYSYNEQFFGPGTRLTVL.

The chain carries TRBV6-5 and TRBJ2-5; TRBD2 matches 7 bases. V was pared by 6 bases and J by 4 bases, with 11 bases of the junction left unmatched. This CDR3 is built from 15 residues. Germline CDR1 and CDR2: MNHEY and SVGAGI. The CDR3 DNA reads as TGTGCCAGCAGAGAGGAGGGAGGGCCTCGAGAGACCCAGTACTTC. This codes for CASREEGGPRETQYF.

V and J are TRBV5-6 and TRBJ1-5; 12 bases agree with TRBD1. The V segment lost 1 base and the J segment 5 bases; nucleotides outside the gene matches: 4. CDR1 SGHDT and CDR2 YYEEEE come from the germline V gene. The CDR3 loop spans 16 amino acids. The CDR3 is CASSLWGQGADQPQHF. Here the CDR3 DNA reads TGTGCCAGCAGCTTGTGGGGACAGGGGGCCGATCAGCCCCAGCATTTT.

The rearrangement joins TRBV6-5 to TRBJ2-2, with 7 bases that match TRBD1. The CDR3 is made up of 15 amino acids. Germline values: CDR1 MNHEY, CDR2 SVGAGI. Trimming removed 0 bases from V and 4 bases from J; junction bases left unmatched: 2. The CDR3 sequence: CASSYSGTATGELFF. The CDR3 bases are TGTGCCAGCAGTTACTCGGGGACAGCCACCGGGGAGCTGTTTTTT.

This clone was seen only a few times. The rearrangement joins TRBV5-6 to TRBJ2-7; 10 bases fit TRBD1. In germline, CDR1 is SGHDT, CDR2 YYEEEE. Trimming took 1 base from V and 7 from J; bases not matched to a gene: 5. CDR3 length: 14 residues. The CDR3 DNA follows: TGTGCCAGCAGCTTGCCTGACAGGGGGCTGGAGCAGTACTTC. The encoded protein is CASSLPDRGLEQYF.

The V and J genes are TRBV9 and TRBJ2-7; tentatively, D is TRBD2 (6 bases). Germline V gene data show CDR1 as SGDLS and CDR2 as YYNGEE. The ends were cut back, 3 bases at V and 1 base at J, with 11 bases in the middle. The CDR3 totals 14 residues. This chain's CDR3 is CASSAAGLSYEQYF. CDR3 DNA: TGTGCCAGCAGCGCCGCGGGGTTGTCCTACGAGCAGTACTTC.

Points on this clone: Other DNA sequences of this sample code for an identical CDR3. The CDR3 DNA sequence: TGTGCCAGCAGTTTAAGAGGGCAGGGCTACGAGCAGTACTTC. Its protein product is CASSLRGQGYEQYF. This chain links TRBV27 with TRBJ2-7; D may match TRBD1 or TRBD2 (5 bases each). Trimming cost V 2 bases and J 3 bases, with 11 bases left between them. The CDR3 contains 14 residues. Germline loops: CDR1 MNHEY, CDR2 SMNVEV (reference sequence).

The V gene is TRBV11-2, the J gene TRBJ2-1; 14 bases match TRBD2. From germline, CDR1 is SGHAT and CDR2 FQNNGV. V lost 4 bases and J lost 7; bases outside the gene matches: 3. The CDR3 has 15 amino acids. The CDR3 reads CASSSGTSGSNEQFF. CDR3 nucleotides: TGTGCCAGCAGCTCAGGGACTAGCGGGAGTAATGAGCAGTTCTTC.

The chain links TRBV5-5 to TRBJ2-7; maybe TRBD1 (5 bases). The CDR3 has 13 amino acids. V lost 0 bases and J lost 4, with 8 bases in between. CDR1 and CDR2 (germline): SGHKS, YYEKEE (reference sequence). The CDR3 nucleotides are TGTGCCAGCAGCTTGGACAGGTCTTACGAGCAGTACTTC. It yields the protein CASSLDRSYEQYF.

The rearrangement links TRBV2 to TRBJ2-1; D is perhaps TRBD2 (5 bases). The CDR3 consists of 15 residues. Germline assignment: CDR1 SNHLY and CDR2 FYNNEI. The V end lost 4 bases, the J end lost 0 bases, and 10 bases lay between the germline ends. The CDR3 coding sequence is TGTGCCAGCAGTGGGGAGACGAGCTCCTACAATGAGCAGTTCTTC. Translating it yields CASSGETSSYNEQFF.

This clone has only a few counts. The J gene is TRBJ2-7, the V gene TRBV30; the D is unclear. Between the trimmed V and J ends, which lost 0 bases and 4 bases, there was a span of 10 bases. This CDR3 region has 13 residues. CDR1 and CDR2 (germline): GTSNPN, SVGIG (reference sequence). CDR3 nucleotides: TGTGCCTGGAGTGTAAACCAGCTTTACGAGCAGTACTTC. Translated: CAWSVNQLYEQYF.

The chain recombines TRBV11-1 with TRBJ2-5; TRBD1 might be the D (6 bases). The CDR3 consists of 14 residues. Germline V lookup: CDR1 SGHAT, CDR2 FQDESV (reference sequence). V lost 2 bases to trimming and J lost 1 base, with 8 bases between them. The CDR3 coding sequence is TGTGCCAGCAGCTTATGGGGGCCCCAAGAGACCCAGTACTTC. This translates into CASSLWGPQETQYF.

DNA for the CDR3: TGTGCCAGCAGCCCCCCGGGGGCCCAGGGCACTGAAGCTTTCTTT. Translated, it gives CASSPPGAQGTEAFF. The chain recombines TRBV5-4 with TRBJ1-1; maybe TRBD1 (6 bases). CDR1 is SGHNT, CDR2 YYREEE, per germline (reference sequence). V dropped 4 bases and J dropped 4 bases, with 17 bases sitting between them. The CDR3 sequence is 15 residues long.

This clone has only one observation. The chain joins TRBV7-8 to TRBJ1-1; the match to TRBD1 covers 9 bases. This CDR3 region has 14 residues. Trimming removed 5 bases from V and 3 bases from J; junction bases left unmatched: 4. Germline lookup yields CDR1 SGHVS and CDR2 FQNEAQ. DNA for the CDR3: TGTGCCAGCAGCAACGACAGGGGGTACACTGAAGCTTTCTTT. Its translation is CASSNDRGYTEAFF.

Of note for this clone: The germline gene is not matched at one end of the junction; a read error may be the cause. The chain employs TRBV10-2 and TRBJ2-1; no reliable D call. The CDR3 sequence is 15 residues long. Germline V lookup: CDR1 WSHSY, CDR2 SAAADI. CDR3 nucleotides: TGCGCCAGCTGTGACGGGCGGTACACCAACAATGAGCAGTTCTTC. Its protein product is CASCDGRYTNNEQFF.